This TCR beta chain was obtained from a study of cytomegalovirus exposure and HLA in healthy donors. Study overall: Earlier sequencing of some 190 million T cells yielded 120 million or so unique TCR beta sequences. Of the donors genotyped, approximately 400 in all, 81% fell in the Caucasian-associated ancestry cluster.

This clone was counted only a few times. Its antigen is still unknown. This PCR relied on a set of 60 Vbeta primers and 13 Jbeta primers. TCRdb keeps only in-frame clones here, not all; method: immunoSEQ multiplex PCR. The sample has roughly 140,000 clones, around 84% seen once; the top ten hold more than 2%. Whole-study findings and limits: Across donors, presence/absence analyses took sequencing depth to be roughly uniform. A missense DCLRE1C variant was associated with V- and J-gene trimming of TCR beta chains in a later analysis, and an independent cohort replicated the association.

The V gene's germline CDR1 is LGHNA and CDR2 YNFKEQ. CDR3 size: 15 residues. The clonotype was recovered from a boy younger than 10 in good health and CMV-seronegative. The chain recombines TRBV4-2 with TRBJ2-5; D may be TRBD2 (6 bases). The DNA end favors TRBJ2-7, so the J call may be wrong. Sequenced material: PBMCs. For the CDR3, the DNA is TGTGCCAGCAGCCAAGAGGTCGGGAGCTCCTACGAGCAGTACTTC. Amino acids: CASSQEVGSSYEQYF.